This T cell receptor (beta chain) comes out of a study of T-cell reconstitution after alpha-beta-depleted transplantation in children. This clonotype was counted between two and nine times. Unique molecular identifiers were incorporated when the TCRbeta library was constructed. TCRdb used MiXCR to reprocess the PCR reads, holding one entry per CDR3 protein. The table records approximately 240,000 distinct CDR3 sequences, 8% to 9.5% of them present only once. Between the trimmed V and J ends, which lost 8 bases and 3 bases, there was a span of 16 bases. Germline loops: CDR1 SGHTA, CDR2 FQGNSA. This CDR3 has 14 amino acids.

The clonotype was recovered from a human donor who donated a stem cell graft to a child with acute lymphoblastic leukemia. The chain couples TRBV7-2 to TRBJ2-5; D may be TRBD1 (6 bases). Sequencing was performed on PBMCs from the stem cell graft donor, taken from the stem cell graft. CDR3 sequence: CASQRDMREETQYF. CDR3 DNA: TGTGCCAGCCAACGGGACATGAGAGAAGAGACCCAGTACTTC.